This TCR beta chain derives from a study of T-cell memory formation after mild COVID-19. In the study overall: Clusters were largely donor specific.

CDR1 is MNHEY, CDR2 SMNVEV, per germline (reference sequence). Trimming cost V 1 base and J 2 bases, with 8 bases left between them. The CDR3 length is 14 residues. This clonotype occurred a few times. Its antigen is as yet unknown. TCRdb reprocessed the 5' RACE reads via MiXCR and lists one record per CDR3 protein. The sample holds nearly 110,000 distinct CDR3 sequences, roughly an eighth seen once. Overall study results and limits: Second-wave clones reaching peak frequency on day 37 lacked confirmed SARS-CoV-2 specificity. Cross-reactive memory appears to have joined, as suggested by some responding clones showing up in pre-infection memory.

The sequencing input was PBMCs or a T cell subset sorted from them (not recorded which). The sequence came from an adult woman who had mild COVID-19 (a few samples of this study predate the infection). Cell type and time point are not known. The chain is built from TRBV27 and TRBJ2-5; D is tentatively TRBD1 or TRBD2 (5 bases each). Here the CDR3 reads CASSLWGLQETQYF. Written as DNA, the CDR3 is TGTGCCAGCAGTTTATGGGGGTTACAAGAGACCCAGTACTTC.